This is a list of T cell receptor beta chains from one sample in a study of memory B cells and T cells in multiple sclerosis. Their specific antigens are unknown. The repertoire was sequenced with immunoSEQ multiplex PCR; TCRdb's copy has only in-frame clones and lacks some. The data hold 46,000 or so clones, with 82% observed a single time. The sequenced sample was PBMCs from blood kept in culture. The receptors originated from a human donor with multiple sclerosis. Each CDR3 is given without its conserved first and last residue.

13 TRBV14 ASSHSGHLLNEQF
12 TRBV9 ASSALQANTEAF
12 TRBV27 ASTNTGSGNTIY
12 TRBV25-1 ASSATPGGDTQY
11 TRBV7-9 ASSWDRKTEAF
14 TRBV4-1 ASSLSPGSSNQPQH
13 TRBV4-2 ASSLSSGGRYEQY
14 TRBV10-1 ASSVGKTGAPYEQY
9 TRBV21-1 ASTRGYEQY
14 TRBV4-3 ASSQETGRGNQPQH
14 TRBV7-9 ASSLDRLAGTDTQY
17 TRBV28 ASSLLGTSGGSSYNEQF
11 TRBV4-1 ASSLGRNSPLH
12 TRBV11-2 ASSFGQGARELF
12 TRBV19 ASSIGTGGTEAF
12 TRBV7-8 ASSETTGGTGYT
11 TRBV25-1 ASSVGQHTEAF
11 TRBV5-1 ASSATGDYGYT
12 TRBV6-1 ASATQQRIYGYT
12 TRBV6-1 ASSVLTGGSPLH
14 TRBV7-9 ASSLAGGSTNEKLF
12 TRBV19 ASSIPTSGGEQF
10 TRBV29-1 SVSRGVHEQY
9 TRBV30 AWAPFGELF
14 TRBV5-6 ASSLVGRGVRTEAF
11 TRBV30 AWNAGQGIEQY
12 TRBV9 ASSVGGINEKLF
11 TRBV9 ASSQHSNEKLF
14 TRBV6-1 ASSEMTASSNQPQH
11 TRBV5-5 ASSLAGASEQY
14 TRBV19 ASSIGSRGINSPLH
13 TRBV7-2 ASSLAGNPYNEQF
17 TRBV2 ASSEETSGGAVEAETQY
12 TRBV11-3 ASSLRQGHTEAF
12 TRBV5-5 ASSLEGTSYEQY
12 TRBV9 ASSTGNSGNTIY
11 TRBV11-3 ASSLGGSYEQY
14 TRBV19 ASSISRDPSTDTQY
12 TRBV7-6 ASSGYGVTGELF
12 TRBV5-6 ASSLGSTNTEAF
12 TRBV7-2 ASSLDPSNQPQH
12 TRBV28 ASSYPHSNQPQH
11 TRBV6-6 ASSYGGNQPQH
12 TRBV5-6 ASSFFGMNTEAF
14 TRBV19 ASSRDWDVANYGYT
11 TRBV2 ASSSTREGELF
13 TRBV7-2 ASSPDRGFLLEQY
12 TRBV5-1 ASSPTDYNSPLH
15 TRBV9 ASSVESVGSSGNTIY
13 TRBV6-5 ASSYSRQGGDTQY
11 TRBV10-1 VIRGAPGNTIY